Presented here are 18 T cell receptor beta chains from one specimen sequenced in a study of T cell changes during pregnancy in multiple sclerosis. TCRdb's table, derived via immunoSEQ multiplex PCR, lists solely in-frame clones and lacks some. The table includes around 40,000 clones, approximately 92% detected once. The source was CD8+ T cells from peripheral blood mononuclear cells, collected before pregnancy. These receptors all come from a female donor with multiple sclerosis, enrolled in a pregnancy study.

The table lists this clone with a few counts. This chain uses TRBV9 with TRBJ1-1; D call uncertain. Germline CDR1 reads SGDLS; CDR2 reads YYNGEE. The CDR3 is 14 residues long. Trimming cost V 0 bases and J 4 bases, with 10 bases left between them. The CDR3 DNA reads TGTGCCAGCAGCGTAGGAGTCAAACTCACTGAAGCTTTCTTT. Translation gives CASSVGVKLTEAFF. Together with reference TRBV9 and TRBJ1-1, the CDR3 gives the full variable domain: DSGVTQTPKHLITATGQRVTLRCSPRSGDLSVYWYQQSLDQGLQFLIQYYNGEERAKGNILERFSAQQFPDLHSELNLSSLELGDSALYFCASSVGVKLTEAFFGQGTRLTVV.

The V call is TRBV28, the J call TRBJ2-5; the match to TRBD1 covers 7 bases. CDR1 is MDHEN, CDR2 SYDVKM, per germline. V trimming: 5 bases; J trimming: 2 bases; junction bases outside the gene matches: 8. This CDR3 is built from 15 residues. CDR3 nucleotides: TGTGCCAGCAGTCCGGGACAGACTCAACAAGAGACCCAGTACTTC. Translated: CASSPGQTQQETQYF. Using reference TRBV28 and TRBJ2-5 for the parts outside the CDR3, the full variable domain is DVKVTQSSRYLVKRTGEKVFLECVQDMDHENMFWYRQDPGLGLRLIYFSYDVKMKEKGDIPEGYSVSREKKERFSLILESASTNQTSMYLCASSPGQTQQETQYFGPGTRLLVL.

The V gene is TRBV29-1, the J gene TRBJ2-7; 8 positions agree with TRBD1. The CDR3 has 13 amino acids. In germline, CDR1 is SQVTM, CDR2 ANQGSEA. J lost 5 bases, V lost 6 bases, and 9 bases had no gene match. The CDR3 DNA reads as TGCAGCGTCTCCCCCCAGGGGGCGGACGAGCAGTACTTC. Protein: CSVSPQGADEQYF.

The rearrangement joins TRBV6-5 to TRBJ2-5; 7 bases are a match to TRBD1. The CDR3 has 13 amino acids. J gave up 4 bases and V 6 bases, and 5 bases lay outside the gene matches. Germline-derived CDR1 and CDR2 are MNHEY and SVGAGI. DNA for the CDR3: TGTGCCAGCAGCCTACAGGGGTTAGAGACCCAGTACTTC. Translation: CASSLQGLETQYF.

In this sample, this clone turned up once. The J gene is TRBJ2-2, the V gene TRBV27, with TRBD2 matching 7 bases. CDR3 length: 11 amino acids. Germline CDR1 reads MNHEY; CDR2 reads SMNVEV (reference sequence). With 8 bases clipped from V and 7 bases from J, the junction kept 1 base outside the gene matches. The DNA for the CDR3 is TGTGCCAGCGGGGGGGGCGGGGAGCTGTTTTTT. As protein: CASGGGGELFF.

The chain uses TRBV28 and TRBJ1-2; the D is unclear. V lost 2 bases to trimming and J lost 3 bases, with 7 bases between them. CDR1 and CDR2 from the germline V gene are MDHEN and SYDVKM. This CDR3 contains 13 residues. The CDR3 DNA follows: TGTGCCAGCAGTTTACGAGGTTACTATGGCTACACCTTC. Amino acids: CASSLRGYYGYTF.

The chain recombines TRBV19 with TRBJ1-1, with 7 bases identical to TRBD1. The CDR3 length is 15 residues. Germline CDR1 and CDR2: LNHDA and SQIVND (reference sequence). The J segment lost 1 base and the V segment lost 5 bases, leaving 7 bases of the junction unmatched. This CDR3 reads CASSRRDSGNTEAFF. The CDR3 bases are TGTGCCAGTAGTCGTCGGGACAGCGGGAACACTGAAGCTTTCTTT.

V and J are TRBV7-9 and TRBJ1-1; TRBD1 aligns across 11 bases. The V segment lost 5 bases and the J segment 8 bases; nucleotides outside the gene matches: 7. In germline, CDR1 is SEHNR, CDR2 FQNEAQ (reference sequence). This CDR3 region has 14 residues. This chain's CDR3 is CASSPGTGGIEAFF. The CDR3 nucleotides read TGTGCCAGCAGCCCCGGGACAGGGGGAATAGAAGCTTTCTTT.

CDR3 nucleotide sequence: TGTGCCAGCAGCCAATATGCGACAGTACTCGGCACAGATACGCAGTATTTT. This encodes CASSQYATVLGTDTQYF. The chain uses TRBV14 and TRBJ2-3, with D perhaps matching TRBD1 (5 bases). CDR3 size: 17 residues. CDR1 is SGHDN, CDR2 FVKESK, per germline. Trimming pared 2 bases from V and 1 base from J, leaving 16 bases between. The full variable domain, its missing parts supplied by reference TRBV14 and TRBJ2-3, is EAGVTQFPSHSVIEKGQTVTLRCDPISGHDNLYWYRRVMGKEIKFLLHFVKESKQDESGMPNNRFLAERTGGTYSTLKVQPAELEDSGVYFCASSQYATVLGTDTQYFGPGTRLTVL.

This clone was counted a single time. This chain connects TRBV11-3 to TRBJ2-7, with 14 bases matching TRBD2. This CDR3 spans 19 amino acids. Germline V gene data show CDR1 as SGHNT and CDR2 as YENEEA. Unmatched junction bases numbered 8, after V lost 1 base and J lost 0 bases. DNA of the CDR3: TGTGCCAGCAGCTTAGGGACTAGCGGGGGGATTCCCCCCTCCTACGAGCAGTACTTC. It codes for CASSLGTSGGIPPSYEQYF.

V is TRBV9 and J is TRBJ2-3; 12 bases align to TRBD2. From germline, CDR1 is SGDLS and CDR2 YYNGEE. The CDR3 loop spans 18 amino acids. Trimming removed 0 bases from V and 4 bases from J; junction bases left unmatched: 9. CDR3 residues: CASSVAGTSGGKADTQYF. The DNA for the CDR3 is TGTGCCAGCAGCGTAGCGGGAACTAGCGGGGGGAAGGCAGATACGCAGTATTTT.

The chain carries TRBV2 and TRBJ2-3; the D gene is possibly TRBD2 (6 bases). CDR3 size: 17 residues. Germline lookup yields CDR1 SNHLY and CDR2 FYNNEI. V was trimmed by 5 bases and J by 7 bases, leaving 25 bases between them. The CDR3 sequence: CASSPPPQGARGHTQYF. The CDR3 DNA is TGTGCCAGCAGTCCACCCCCCCAGGGCGCGCGGGGTCATACGCAGTATTTT.

This sequence joins TRBV2 and TRBJ1-2; the D is unclear. Germline-derived CDR1 and CDR2 are SNHLY and FYNNEI. This CDR3 region has 13 residues. V shed 7 bases and J shed 4 bases, with 13 bases lying between them. DNA for the CDR3: TGTGCCAGCAAGGCAGACTACAGCTATGGCTACACCTTC. Translated: CASKADYSYGYTF. The complete variable domain, with remaining parts taken from reference TRBV2 and TRBJ1-2, reads EPEVTQTPSHQVTQMGQEVILRCVPISNHLYFYWYRQILGQKVEFLVSFYNNEISEKSEIFDDQFSVERPDGSNFTLKIRSTKLEDSAMYFCASKADYSYGYTFGSGTRLTVV.

The CDR3: CASSPRDRVEKLFF. CDR3 nucleotide sequence: TGCGCCAGCAGCCCGAGGGACAGGGTTGAAAAACTGTTTTTT. V is TRBV4-1 and J is TRBJ1-4, with 9 nucleotides matching TRBD1. Germline-derived CDR1 and CDR2 are MGHRA and YSYEKL. Trimming took 4 bases from V and 7 from J; bases not matched to a gene: 4. The CDR3 covers 14 residues.

A note on this clone: At one end, the junction sequence differs from germline, possibly due to a read error. V is TRBV5-5 and J is TRBJ2-2, with 8 bases aligning to TRBD1. This CDR3 spans 15 amino acids. The germline V gene encodes CDR1 SGHKS and CDR2 YYEKEE (reference sequence). This chain's CDR3 is CASRLTGGYTRELFF. The CDR3 DNA is TGTGCCAGCAGATTAACAGGGGGTTACACCCGGGAGCTGTTTTTT.

The chain recombines TRBV6-5 with TRBJ1-1; D not resolved. The CDR3 covers 14 residues. Trimming took off 0 bases at V and 1 base at J, with 6 bases between the two ends. Germline CDR1 is MNHEY and CDR2 is SVGAGI. This chain's CDR3 is CASSYSRRNTEAFF. The CDR3 region has the DNA TGTGCCAGCAGTTACTCGCGCCGGAACACTGAAGCTTTCTTT.

The chain carries TRBV7-9 and TRBJ1-4; D may be TRBD1 (5 bases). Germline CDR1 reads SEHNR; CDR2 reads FQNEAQ (reference sequence). Trimming cost V 5 bases and J 8 bases, with 21 bases left between them. The CDR3 has 16 residues. The CDR3 is CASSQLGTSWREKLFF. DNA of the CDR3: TGTGCCAGCAGCCAATTGGGGACTTCCTGGAGGGAAAAACTGTTTTTT.

The chain links TRBV7-9 to TRBJ1-2; D may be TRBD1 (5 bases). The CDR3 totals 13 residues. CDR1 is SEHNR and CDR2 is FQNEAQ in the germline V gene (reference sequence). CDR3 sequence: CAADPMGGMGYTF. CDR3 sequence (DNA): TGTGCTGCGGACCCGATGGGGGGTATGGGCTACACCTTC.